The 15 T cell receptor beta chains below all came from one sample that was sequenced in a study of cytomegalovirus exposure and HLA in healthy donors (dated 2017 in TCRdb). Library construction relied on the immunoSEQ multiplex PCR assay. TCRdb's version of the immuneACCESS table is confined to in-frame rearrangements and falls short of the full clone set. An unresolved V gene accounts for under half of the shortfall where checked; the remainder is of unknown origin. The sample contains approximately 100,000 clones, 88% of them found a single time. About 1.8% of the sample is taken by the ten largest. The sample comprised PBMCs. The receptors were gathered from a woman aged 18-30 years in good health and CMV-seropositive.

The chain has TRBV5-4 and TRBJ2-6; 8 bases map to TRBD1. Looked up from germline, CDR1 is SGHNT and CDR2 is YYREEE (reference sequence). With 4 bases clipped from V and 0 bases from J, the junction kept 9 bases outside the gene matches. The CDR3 has 18 amino acids. CDR3 sequence (DNA): TGTGCCAGCAGCATCGGACAGGGATACCCCTCTGGGGCCAACGTCCTGACTTTC. Translating gives CASSIGQGYPSGANVLTF.

This rearrangement joins TRBV6-5 to TRBJ2-5; TRBD2 might be the D (6 bases). Germline-derived CDR1 and CDR2 are MNHEY and SVGAGI. V lost 2 bases, J lost 4 bases, and 8 bases lay in between. The CDR3 consists of 13 residues. The chain's CDR3 is CASSYVSGETQYF. The CDR3 DNA follows: TGTGCCAGCAGTTACGTTAGCGGAGAGACCCAGTACTTC.

The CDR3 reads CASSHERGAVTGELFF. The CDR3 region has the DNA TGTGCCAGCAGCCACGAGCGGGGGGCAGTGACCGGGGAGCTGTTTTTT. This rearrangement joins TRBV2 to TRBJ2-2; 9 positions match TRBD2. This CDR3 contains 16 residues. V trimming: 6 bases; J trimming: 5 bases; junction bases outside the gene matches: 10. From germline, CDR1 is SNHLY and CDR2 FYNNEI.

The V gene is TRBV27, the J gene TRBJ2-3; TRBD2 agrees at 10 bases. The length of the CDR3 is 15 residues. Germline V gives CDR1 MNHEY, CDR2 SMNVEV (reference sequence). J lost 1 base, V lost 5 bases, and 3 bases had no gene match. The CDR3 protein is CASSILAGGTDTQYF. In DNA, the CDR3 is TGTGCCAGCAGTATTCTAGCGGGGGGCACAGATACGCAGTATTTT.

The chain combines TRBV27 with TRBJ1-1; the D is unclear. Germline V gene sequence: CDR1 MNHEY, CDR2 SMNVEV (reference sequence). With 3 bases removed from V and 0 bases from J, the gap between germline ends came to 8 bases. CDR3 length equals 14 residues. The CDR3, as DNA: TGTGCCAGCAGTTTCAACAGCATGAACACTGAAGCTTTCTTT. This codes for CASSFNSMNTEAFF.

The V and J genes are TRBV29-1 and TRBJ2-2, with D possibly being TRBD1 (6 bases). The CDR3 has 15 residues. CDR1 SQVTM and CDR2 ANQGSEA come from the germline V gene. V was trimmed by 2 bases and J by 1 base, leaving 11 bases between them. The CDR3 DNA reads as TGCAGCGTTGAATTCGGCAGGGGGAACACCGGGGAGCTGTTTTTT. Translating gives CSVEFGRGNTGELFF.

V gene TRBV7-9 combines with J gene TRBJ2-2, with 12 bases identical to TRBD2. Unmatched junction bases numbered 1, after V lost 4 bases and J lost 4 bases. The CDR3 has 15 residues. Per germline, CDR1 SEHNR and CDR2 FQNEAQ (reference sequence). The chain's CDR3 is CASSSSGGATGELFF. The CDR3 nucleotides are TGTGCCAGCAGCTCTAGCGGGGGGGCCACCGGGGAGCTGTTTTTT. The full variable domain, completed using reference TRBV7-9 and TRBJ2-2, is DTGVSQNPRHKITKRGQNVTFRCDPISEHNRLYWYRQTLGQGPEFLTYFQNEAQLEKSRLLSDRFSAERPKGSFSTLEIQRTEQGDSAMYLCASSSSGGATGELFFGEGSRLTVL.

This clone was picked up one time. This chain connects TRBV1 to TRBJ1-2. TRBV1 is noted as a pseudogene. This CDR3 has 12 residues. The CDR3 sequence: CTSSPRFYGYTF. The CDR3 nucleotides read TGCACCAGCAGCCCCCGGTTCTATGGCTACACCTTC.

V gene TRBV6-5 combines with J gene TRBJ1-6; D unresolved. The V gene lost 2 bases and the J gene lost 7 bases, with 6 bases spanning the gap. Germline lookup yields CDR1 MNHEY and CDR2 SVGAGI. CDR3 length: 13 residues. The CDR3 region is CASSYTLNSPLHF. The CDR3 coding sequence is TGTGCCAGCAGTTACACTCTCAATTCACCCCTCCACTTT.

This chain connects TRBV7-9 to TRBJ2-7, with D uncertain. Trimming took 5 bases from V and 4 from J, leaving 6 bases between them. Germline CDR1 and CDR2: SEHNR and FQNEAQ (reference sequence). This CDR3 is built from 11 residues. The CDR3 DNA reads TGTGCCAGCAGCCTACTTTACGAGCAGTACTTC. This translates into CASSLLYEQYF.

The chain employs TRBV7-9 and TRBJ2-5, with TRBD2 as a possible D gene (6 bases). Germline V gene lookup returns CDR1 SEHNR and CDR2 FQNEAQ (reference sequence). The CDR3 is 14 residues long. Trimming removed 5 bases at V and 2 bases at J, with 12 bases between. The CDR3 loop is CASSLRGVQETQYF. As DNA, the CDR3 is TGTGCCAGCAGCCTGCGGGGAGTACAAGAGACCCAGTACTTC. Combining the CDR3 with reference TRBV7-9 and TRBJ2-5 gives the whole variable domain DTGVSQNPRHKITKRGQNVTFRCDPISEHNRLYWYRQTLGQGPEFLTYFQNEAQLEKSRLLSDRFSAERPKGSFSTLEIQRTEQGDSAMYLCASSLRGVQETQYFGPGTRLLVL.

The chain combines TRBV2 with TRBJ2-3, with 12 bases matching TRBD2. V was clipped by 4 bases and J by 5 bases; unmatched bases: 7. There are 16 residues in the CDR3. Germline lookup yields CDR1 SNHLY and CDR2 FYNNEI. CDR3 bases: TGTGCCAGCAGTGGTTGGACTAGCGGGGACTTAGATACGCAGTATTTT. It specifies CASSGWTSGDLDTQYF.

The chain links TRBV27 to TRBJ2-1, with TRBD2 matching over 14 bases. Germline V gene lookup returns CDR1 MNHEY and CDR2 SMNVEV (reference sequence). There are 15 residues in the CDR3. The V segment lost 5 bases and the J segment 7 bases; nucleotides outside the gene matches: 4. This CDR3 reads CASSQTSGGGNEQFF. CDR3 DNA: TGTGCCAGCAGTCAGACTAGCGGGGGGGGAAATGAGCAGTTCTTC.

V gene TRBV28 combines with J gene TRBJ2-7; D is perhaps TRBD2 (5 bases). This CDR3 contains 14 residues. CDR1 is MDHEN, CDR2 SYDVKM, per germline. With 3 bases removed from V and 2 bases from J, the gap between germline ends came to 11 bases. The DNA for the CDR3 is TGTGCCAGCAGTTTTCGAGGGCCGCCCTACGAGCAGTACTTC. As protein: CASSFRGPPYEQYF.

The chain joins TRBV7-6 to TRBJ1-6, with 9 bases fitting TRBD1. In germline, CDR1 is SGHVS, CDR2 FNYEAQ. This CDR3 contains 16 residues. With V trimmed by 5 bases and J by 7 bases, 9 bases remained unmatched. The CDR3 coding sequence is TGTGCCAGCAGCCCGAACGCGGACAGGGGCAATTCACCCCTCCACTTT. This codes for CASSPNADRGNSPLHF.